Following are 11 T cell receptor beta chains from one sample sequenced in a study of T cell repertoires in cytomegalovirus infection. TCRdb passed the reads through MiXCR, listing each CDR3 protein once. The data show hundreds of thousands of distinct CDR3 sequences, about 33% seen once. Their antigens are not known. This sample comprised cultured PBMCs, obtained from culture after CMV antigen stimulation. These receptors all stem from a human donor in good health (CMV status not recorded). Some clones in this sample may be carry-over from other donors' samples.

This clonotype occurred many times. V gene TRBV7-2 combines with J gene TRBJ2-3, with TRBD2 identical over 11 bases. V trimming: 4 bases; J trimming: 1 base; junction bases outside the gene matches: 4. The CDR3 consists of 16 residues. CDR1 is SGHTA, CDR2 FQGNSA, per germline. Here the CDR3 DNA reads TGTGCCAGCAGCTCCTATAGCGGGAGGGGCACAGATACGCAGTATTTT. Translation: CASSSYSGRGTDTQYF.

This clonotype showed up just once. The chain employs TRBV11-2 and TRBJ2-3, with 8 bases lining up with TRBD2. In germline, CDR1 is SGHAT, CDR2 FQNNGV. CDR3 length: 16 residues. V was clipped by 2 bases and J by 2 bases; unmatched bases: 6. This CDR3 reads CASSLSGGSYTDTQYF. DNA of the CDR3: TGTGCCAGCAGCTTATCGGGGGGGAGTTACACAGATACGCAGTATTTT.

This clonotype was counted between two and nine times. V gene TRBV28 combines with J gene TRBJ2-7; a possible D gene is TRBD1 (6 bases). V lost 5 bases and J lost 6, with 20 bases in between. Germline V gene lookup returns CDR1 MDHEN and CDR2 SYDVKM. The CDR3 has 15 amino acids. The CDR3 loop is CASSSTGTKAGEQYF. The CDR3 DNA follows: TGTGCCAGCAGTAGTACCGGGACAAAGGCCGGCGAGCAGTACTTC.

This clonotype was seen a handful of times. The chain employs TRBV12-3 or TRBV12-4 and TRBJ1-5, with D tentatively TRBD1 (5 bases). The CDR3 covers 15 residues. Trimming pared 6 bases from V and 0 bases from J, leaving 12 bases between. The CDR3 DNA follows: TGTGCCAGCAGCTTGGGGGTTTATAGCAATCAGCCCCAGCATTTT. Encoded protein: CASSLGVYSNQPQHF.

This clonotype was picked up many times. V is TRBV7-2 and J is TRBJ2-5, with D perhaps assigned TRBD1 or TRBD2 (5 bases each). V lost 1 base, J lost 3 bases, and 12 bases lay in between. The CDR3 covers 15 residues. Germline CDR1 SGHTA, CDR2 FQGNSA. The CDR3 sequence is CASSLGGQGEETQYF. For the CDR3, the DNA is TGTGCCAGCAGCTTAGGAGGGCAGGGAGAAGAGACCCAGTACTTC.

This clonotype was seen repeatedly, ten times or more. The chain couples TRBV7-8 to TRBJ2-4; 9 bases are shared with TRBD2. The V gene end was trimmed by 1 base and the J gene end by 1 base; junction bases not matched to a gene: 5. Germline-derived CDR1 and CDR2 are SGHVS and FQNEAQ. This CDR3 has 17 residues. The CDR3 is CASSLGWSGRAKNIQYF. The CDR3 region has the DNA TGTGCCAGCAGCTTAGGGTGGAGCGGGAGGGCCAAAAACATTCAGTACTTC.

This clonotype appeared a few times. The chain couples TRBV9 to TRBJ2-4; no definite D call. Germline CDR1 is SGDLS and CDR2 is YYNGEE. This CDR3 is 15 amino acids long. Trimming left V 0 bases short and J 2 bases short, with 9 bases between. As DNA, the CDR3 is TGTGCCAGCAGCGTAGGGGGTAGAACCAAAAACATTCAGTACTTC. This gives the protein CASSVGGRTKNIQYF.

The rearrangement joins TRBV20-1 to TRBJ1-5; unclear D gene. The V end was cut by 3 bases, the J end by 0 bases, with 12 bases between. Germline V gives CDR1 DFQATT, CDR2 SNEGSKA (reference sequence). The CDR3 runs 15 residues. Here the CDR3 reads CSASRSRSSNQPQHF. CDR3 bases: TGCAGTGCTAGTCGGTCGCGGAGTAGCAATCAGCCCCAGCATTTT.

This clonotype showed up just a few times. The J gene is TRBJ1-4, the V gene TRBV6-1, with unresolved D. V lost 6 bases and J lost 6, with 20 bases in between. Per the germline V gene, CDR1 is MNHNS and CDR2 is SASEGT. The CDR3 has 16 residues. CDR3 in amino acids: CASRPQSREFDEKLFF. The DNA of the CDR3 is TGTGCCAGCAGGCCGCAAAGTCGGGAGTTCGATGAAAAACTGTTTTTT.

J is TRBJ2-2 and V is TRBV25-1; D gene unclear. The germline V gene has CDR1 MGHDK and CDR2 SYGVNS. There are 13 residues in the CDR3. Between the trimmed V and J ends, which lost 1 base and 5 bases, there was a span of 5 bases. Written as DNA, the CDR3 is TGTGCCAGCAGTGAATTCCGGACCGGGGAGCTGTTTTTT. Its protein is CASSEFRTGELFF.

This clonotype was seen a handful of times. The genes are TRBV12-3 or TRBV12-4 and TRBJ2-2; tentatively, D is TRBD2 (6 bases). The CDR3 runs 17 residues. Deletions cut 2 bases from V and 4 bases from J, with 17 bases between. CDR3 nucleotides: TGTGCCAGCAGTTTAAGAGGAGGGAGAGGGCCCACCGGGGAGCTGTTTTTT. Translated: CASSLRGGRGPTGELFF.